This T cell receptor beta chain is drawn from a study of blood T cell repertoires in COVID-19. Measured with immunoSEQ multiplex PCR; TCRdb has only the in-frame clones, and not every one. The sample has 150,000 or so clones, roughly 87% seen once. This CDR3 comprises 12 residues. The ends were cut back, 6 bases at V and 7 bases at J, with 11 bases in the middle. Germline values: CDR1 SGHDT, CDR2 YYEEEE. The source material was PBMCs or T cells enriched from blood (not recorded which). This sequence joins TRBV5-6 and TRBJ2-1; the D gene is possibly TRBD2 (5 bases). The TCR sequence derives from a woman in her forties or fifties who had recovered from COVID-19. This CDR3 is CASTSPGNEQFF. CDR3 bases: TGTGCCAGCACCTCTCCGGGGAATGAGCAGTTCTTC.